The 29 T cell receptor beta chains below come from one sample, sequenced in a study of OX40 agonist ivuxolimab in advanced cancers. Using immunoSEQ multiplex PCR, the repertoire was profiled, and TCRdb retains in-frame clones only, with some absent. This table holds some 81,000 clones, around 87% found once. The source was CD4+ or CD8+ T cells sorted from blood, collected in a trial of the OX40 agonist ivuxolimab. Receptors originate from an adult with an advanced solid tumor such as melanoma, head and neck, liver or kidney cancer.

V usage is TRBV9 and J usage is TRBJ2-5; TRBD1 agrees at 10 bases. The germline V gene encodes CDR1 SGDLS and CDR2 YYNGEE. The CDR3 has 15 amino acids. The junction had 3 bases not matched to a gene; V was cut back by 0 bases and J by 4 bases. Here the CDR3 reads CASSVDDRGRETQYF. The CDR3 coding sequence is TGTGCCAGCAGCGTAGACGACAGGGGGCGAGAGACCCAGTACTTC.

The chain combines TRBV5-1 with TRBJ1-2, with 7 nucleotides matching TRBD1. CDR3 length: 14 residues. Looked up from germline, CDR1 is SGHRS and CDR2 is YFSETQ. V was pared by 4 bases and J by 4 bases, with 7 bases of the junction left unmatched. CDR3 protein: CASSLGRQGYGYTF. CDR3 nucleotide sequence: TGCGCCAGCAGCCTCGGAAGACAGGGCTATGGCTACACCTTC.

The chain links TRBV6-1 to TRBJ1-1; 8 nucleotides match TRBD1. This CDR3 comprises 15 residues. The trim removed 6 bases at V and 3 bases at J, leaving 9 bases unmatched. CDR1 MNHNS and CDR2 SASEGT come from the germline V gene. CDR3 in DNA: TGTGCCAGCAGCGGGGGGACAGGCCCTGACACTGAAGCTTTCTTT. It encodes CASSGGTGPDTEAFF.

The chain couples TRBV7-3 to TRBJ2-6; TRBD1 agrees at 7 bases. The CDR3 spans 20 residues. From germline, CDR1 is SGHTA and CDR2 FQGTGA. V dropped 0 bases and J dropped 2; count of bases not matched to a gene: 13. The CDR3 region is CASSLTGQIPHRAGANVLTF. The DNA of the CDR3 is TGTGCCAGCAGCTTAACGGGACAGATACCCCACCGCGCTGGGGCCAACGTCCTGACTTTC. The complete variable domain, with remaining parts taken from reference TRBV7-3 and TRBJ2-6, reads GAGVSQTPSNKVTEKGKYVELRCDPISGHTALYWYRQSLGQGPEFLIYFQGTGAADDSGLPNDRFFAVRPEGSVSTLKIQRTERGDSAVYLCASSLTGQIPHRAGANVLTFGAGSRLTVL.

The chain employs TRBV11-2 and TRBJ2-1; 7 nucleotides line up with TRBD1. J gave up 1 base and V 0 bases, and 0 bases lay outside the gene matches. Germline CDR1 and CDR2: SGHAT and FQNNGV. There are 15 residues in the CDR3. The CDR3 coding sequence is TGTGCCAGCAGCTTAGAGACAGGGTCCTACAATGAGCAGTTCTTC. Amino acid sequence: CASSLETGSYNEQFF.

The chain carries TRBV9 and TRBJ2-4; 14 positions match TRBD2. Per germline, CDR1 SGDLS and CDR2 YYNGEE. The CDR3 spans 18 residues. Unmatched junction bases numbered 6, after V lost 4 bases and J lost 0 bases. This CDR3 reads CASSPGTSGSLAKNIQYF. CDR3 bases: TGTGCCAGCAGCCCCGGGACTAGCGGGAGCCTAGCCAAAAACATTCAGTACTTC. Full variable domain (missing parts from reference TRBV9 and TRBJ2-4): DSGVTQTPKHLITATGQRVTLRCSPRSGDLSVYWYQQSLDQGLQFLIQYYNGEERAKGNILERFSAQQFPDLHSELNLSSLELGDSALYFCASSPGTSGSLAKNIQYFGAGTRLSVL.

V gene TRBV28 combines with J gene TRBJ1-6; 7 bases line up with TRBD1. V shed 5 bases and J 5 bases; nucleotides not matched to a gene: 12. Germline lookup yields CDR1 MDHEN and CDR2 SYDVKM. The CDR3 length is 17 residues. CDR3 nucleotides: TGTGCCAGCAGTCCCAGGGGGGTAGGGATAAATAATTCACCCCTCCACTTT. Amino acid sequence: CASSPRGVGINNSPLHF.

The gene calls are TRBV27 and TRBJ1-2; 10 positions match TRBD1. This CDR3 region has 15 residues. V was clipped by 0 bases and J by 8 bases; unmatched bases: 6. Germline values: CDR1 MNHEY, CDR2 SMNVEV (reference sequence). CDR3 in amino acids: CASSLSGTGVLGYTF. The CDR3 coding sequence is TGTGCCAGCAGTTTATCCGGGACAGGGGTGCTGGGCTACACCTTC.

The CDR3 DNA sequence: TGTGCCAGCAGTCTAAAGGGACAGAGCTCTGGAAACACCATATATTTT. It yields the protein CASSLKGQSSGNTIYF. The V and J genes are TRBV27 and TRBJ1-3, with 7 bases matching TRBD1. The CDR3 loop spans 16 amino acids. Unmatched junction bases numbered 7, after V lost 5 bases and J lost 0 bases. CDR1 MNHEY and CDR2 SMNVEV come from the germline V gene (reference sequence).

The CDR3 loop is CASSYRGNEQFF. The DNA of the CDR3 is TGTGCCAGCAGTTACAGGGGCAATGAGCAGTTCTTC. The chain carries TRBV6-6 and TRBJ2-1; tentatively, D is TRBD1 (5 bases). This CDR3 region has 12 residues. Germline V lookup: CDR1 MNHNY, CDR2 SVGAGI (reference sequence). Trimming pared 2 bases from V and 6 bases from J, leaving 5 bases between.

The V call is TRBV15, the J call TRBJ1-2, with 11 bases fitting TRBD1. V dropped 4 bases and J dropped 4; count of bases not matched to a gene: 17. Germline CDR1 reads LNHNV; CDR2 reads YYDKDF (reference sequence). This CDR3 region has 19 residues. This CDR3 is CATSTPIKQGQGASYGYTF. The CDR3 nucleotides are TGTGCCACCAGCACCCCCATTAAACAAGGACAGGGGGCGAGCTATGGCTACACCTTC.

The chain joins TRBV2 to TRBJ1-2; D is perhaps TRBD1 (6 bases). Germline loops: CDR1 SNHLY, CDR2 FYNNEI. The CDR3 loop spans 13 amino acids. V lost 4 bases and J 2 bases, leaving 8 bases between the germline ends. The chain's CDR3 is CASSGDINYGYTF. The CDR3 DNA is TGTGCCAGCAGTGGGGACATAAACTATGGCTACACCTTC.

CDR3 sequence: CASSLSVDSYNSPLHF. Written as DNA, the CDR3 is TGTGCCAGCAGTTTATCTGTGGATTCCTATAATTCACCCCTCCACTTT. The rearrangement links TRBV27 to TRBJ1-6; D gene ambiguous. Germline V lookup: CDR1 MNHEY, CDR2 SMNVEV (reference sequence). The CDR3 covers 16 residues. Trimming pared 0 bases from V and 1 base from J, leaving 7 bases between.

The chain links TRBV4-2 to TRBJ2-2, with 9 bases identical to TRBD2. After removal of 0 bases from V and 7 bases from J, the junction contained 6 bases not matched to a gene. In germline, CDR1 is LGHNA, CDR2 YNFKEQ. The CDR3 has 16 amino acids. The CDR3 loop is CASSQDAGGPSGELFF. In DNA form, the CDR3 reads TGTGCCAGCAGCCAAGATGCGGGGGGGCCGAGCGGGGAGCTGTTTTTT.

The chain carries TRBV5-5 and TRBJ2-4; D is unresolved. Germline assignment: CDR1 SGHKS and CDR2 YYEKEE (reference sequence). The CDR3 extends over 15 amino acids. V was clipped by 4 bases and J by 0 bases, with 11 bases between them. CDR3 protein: CASSAGFLAKNIQYF. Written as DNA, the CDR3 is TGTGCCAGCAGCGCAGGATTCCTAGCCAAAAACATTCAGTACTTC.

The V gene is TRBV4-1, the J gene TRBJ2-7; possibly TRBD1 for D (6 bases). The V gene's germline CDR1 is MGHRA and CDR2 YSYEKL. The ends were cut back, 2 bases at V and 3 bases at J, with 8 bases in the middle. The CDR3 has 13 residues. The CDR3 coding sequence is TGCGCCAGCAGCCAAACAGGGAACTACGAGCAGTACTTC. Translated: CASSQTGNYEQYF.

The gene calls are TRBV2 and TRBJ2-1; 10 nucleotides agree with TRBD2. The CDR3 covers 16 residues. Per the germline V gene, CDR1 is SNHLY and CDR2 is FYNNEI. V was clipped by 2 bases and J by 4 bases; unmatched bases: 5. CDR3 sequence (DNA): TGTGCCAGCAGTGAATCTAGCGGGAGTCGGTACAATGAGCAGTTCTTC. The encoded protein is CASSESSGSRYNEQFF.

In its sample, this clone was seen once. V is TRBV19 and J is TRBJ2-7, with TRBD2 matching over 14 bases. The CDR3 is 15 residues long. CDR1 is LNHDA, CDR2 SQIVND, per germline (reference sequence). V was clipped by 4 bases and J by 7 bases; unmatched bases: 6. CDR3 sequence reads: CASSTGTSGGREQYF. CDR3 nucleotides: TGTGCCAGTAGTACCGGGACTAGCGGGGGCAGGGAGCAGTACTTC.

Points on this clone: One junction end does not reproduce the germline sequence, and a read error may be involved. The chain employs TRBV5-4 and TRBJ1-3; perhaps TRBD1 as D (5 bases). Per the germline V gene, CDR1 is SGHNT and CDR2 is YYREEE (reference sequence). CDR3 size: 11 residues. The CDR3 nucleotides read TGTGCCAGCAGCCACACCGGGGCGGGAGTTTTT. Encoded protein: CASSHTGAGVF.

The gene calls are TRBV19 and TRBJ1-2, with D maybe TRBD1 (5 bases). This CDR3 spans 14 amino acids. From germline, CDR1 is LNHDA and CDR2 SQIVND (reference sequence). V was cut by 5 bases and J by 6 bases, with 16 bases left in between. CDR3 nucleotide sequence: TGTGCCAGTAGTGAGCAGGGAACGGACCATGGCTACACCTTC. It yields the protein CASSEQGTDHGYTF.

This CDR3 reads CASSLAGTGRETQYF. CDR3 DNA: TGCGCCAGCAGCTTGGCCGGGACAGGTCGGGAGACCCAGTACTTC. The chain carries TRBV5-1 and TRBJ2-5; 8 bases are shared with TRBD1. The CDR3 loop spans 15 amino acids. The V gene's germline CDR1 is SGHRS and CDR2 YFSETQ. The J segment lost 5 bases and the V segment lost 0 bases, leaving 6 bases of the junction unmatched.

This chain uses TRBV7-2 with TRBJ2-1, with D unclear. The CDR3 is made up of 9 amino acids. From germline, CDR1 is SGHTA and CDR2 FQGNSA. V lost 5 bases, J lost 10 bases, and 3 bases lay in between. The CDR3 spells CASSHEQFF. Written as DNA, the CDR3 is TGTGCCAGCAGCCACGAGCAGTTCTTC.

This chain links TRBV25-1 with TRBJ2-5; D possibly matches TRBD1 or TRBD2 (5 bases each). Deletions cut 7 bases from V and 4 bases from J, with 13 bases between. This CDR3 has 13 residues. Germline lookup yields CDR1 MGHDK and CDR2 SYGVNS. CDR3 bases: TGTGCCAGCACCCGAGGGGTTCGAGAGACCCAGTACTTC. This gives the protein CASTRGVRETQYF.

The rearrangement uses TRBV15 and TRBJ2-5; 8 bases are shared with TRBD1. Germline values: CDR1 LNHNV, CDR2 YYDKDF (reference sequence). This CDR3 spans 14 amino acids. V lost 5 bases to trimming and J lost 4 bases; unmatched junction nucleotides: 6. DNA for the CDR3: TGTGCCACCAGCGGAACAGGGGGACGAGAGACCCAGTACTTC. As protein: CATSGTGGRETQYF. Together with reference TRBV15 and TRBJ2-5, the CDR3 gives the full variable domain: DAMVIQNPRYQVTQFGKPVTLSCSQTLNHNVMYWYQQKSSQAPKLLFHYYDKDFNNEADTPDNFQSRRPNTSFCFLDIRSPGLGDTAMYLCATSGTGGRETQYFGPGTRLLVL.

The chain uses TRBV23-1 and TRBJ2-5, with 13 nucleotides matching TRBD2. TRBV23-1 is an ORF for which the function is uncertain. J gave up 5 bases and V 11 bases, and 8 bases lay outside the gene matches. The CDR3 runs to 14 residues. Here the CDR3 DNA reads TGCGCCCCGACTAGCGGGGGGCCGGGGGAGACCCAGTACTTC. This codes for CAPTSGGPGETQYF.

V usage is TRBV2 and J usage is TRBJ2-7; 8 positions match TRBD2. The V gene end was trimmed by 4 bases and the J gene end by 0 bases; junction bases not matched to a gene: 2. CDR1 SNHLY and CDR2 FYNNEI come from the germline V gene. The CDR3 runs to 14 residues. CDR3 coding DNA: TGTGCCAGCAGTGGCGGGAGGAGCTCCTACGAGCAGTACTTC. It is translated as CASSGGRSSYEQYF.

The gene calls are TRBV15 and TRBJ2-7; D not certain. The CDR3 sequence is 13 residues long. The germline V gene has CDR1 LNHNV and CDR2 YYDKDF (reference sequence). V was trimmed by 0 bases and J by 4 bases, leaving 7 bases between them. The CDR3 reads CATSREGEYEQYF. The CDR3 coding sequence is TGTGCCACCAGCAGAGAGGGTGAATACGAGCAGTACTTC.

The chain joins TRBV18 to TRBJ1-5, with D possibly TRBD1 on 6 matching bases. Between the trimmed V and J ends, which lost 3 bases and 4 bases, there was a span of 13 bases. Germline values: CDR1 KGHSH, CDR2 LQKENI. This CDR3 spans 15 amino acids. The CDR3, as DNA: TGTGCCAGCTCACCCCGGGGGGCGGAGAATCAGCCCCAGCATTTT. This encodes CASSPRGAENQPQHF.

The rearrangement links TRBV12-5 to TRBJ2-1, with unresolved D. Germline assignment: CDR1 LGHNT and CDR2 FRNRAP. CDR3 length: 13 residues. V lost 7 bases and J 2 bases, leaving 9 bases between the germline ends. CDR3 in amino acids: CASAGPTYNEQFF. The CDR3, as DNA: TGTGCTAGTGCCGGACCTACCTACAATGAGCAGTTCTTC.